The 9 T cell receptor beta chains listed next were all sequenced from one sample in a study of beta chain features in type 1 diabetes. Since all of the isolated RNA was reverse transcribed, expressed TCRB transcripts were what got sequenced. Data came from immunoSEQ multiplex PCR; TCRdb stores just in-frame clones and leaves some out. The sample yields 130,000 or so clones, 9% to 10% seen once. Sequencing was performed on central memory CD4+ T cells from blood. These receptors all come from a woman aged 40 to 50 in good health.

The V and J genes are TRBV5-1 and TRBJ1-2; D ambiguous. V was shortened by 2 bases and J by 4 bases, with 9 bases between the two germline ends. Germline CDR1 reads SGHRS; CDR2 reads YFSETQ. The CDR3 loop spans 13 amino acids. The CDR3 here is CASSFELSYGYTF. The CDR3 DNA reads TGCGCCAGCAGCTTTGAGCTTTCCTATGGCTACACCTTC.

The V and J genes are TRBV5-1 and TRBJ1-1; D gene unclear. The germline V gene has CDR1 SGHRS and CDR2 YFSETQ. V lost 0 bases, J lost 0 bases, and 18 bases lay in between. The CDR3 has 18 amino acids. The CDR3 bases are TGCGCCAGCAGCTTGGGACTCCATGGCTCGGGGATGAACACTGAAGCTTTCTTT. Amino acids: CASSLGLHGSGMNTEAFF.

In DNA form, the CDR3 reads TGTGCCAGCAGCCGTATCGCCGGGACAACATATGGCTACACCTTC. This translates into CASSRIAGTTYGYTF. The chain is built from TRBV11-2 and TRBJ1-2, with D maybe TRBD1 (6 bases). Germline CDR1 and CDR2: SGHAT and FQNNGV. Trimming left V 5 bases short and J 5 bases short, with 18 bases between. The length of the CDR3 is 15 residues.

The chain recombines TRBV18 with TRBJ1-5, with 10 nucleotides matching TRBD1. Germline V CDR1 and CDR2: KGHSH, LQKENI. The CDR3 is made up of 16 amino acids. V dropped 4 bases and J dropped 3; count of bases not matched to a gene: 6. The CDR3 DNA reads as TGTGCCAGCTCACTTGGCGGGACAGGGGCCAATCAGCCCCAGCATTTT. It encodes CASSLGGTGANQPQHF.

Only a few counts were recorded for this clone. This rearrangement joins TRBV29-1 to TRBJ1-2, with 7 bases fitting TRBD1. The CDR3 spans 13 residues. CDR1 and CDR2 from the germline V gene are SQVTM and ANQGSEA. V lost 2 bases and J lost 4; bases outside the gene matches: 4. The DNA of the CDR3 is TGCAGCGTTGAACTACGGACAGGCTATGGCTACACCTTC. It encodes CSVELRTGYGYTF.

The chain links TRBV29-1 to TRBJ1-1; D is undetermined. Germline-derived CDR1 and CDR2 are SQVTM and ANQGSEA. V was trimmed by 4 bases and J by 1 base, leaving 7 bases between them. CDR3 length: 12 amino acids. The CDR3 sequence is CSVVRWNTEAFF. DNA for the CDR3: TGCAGCGTTGTGCGGTGGAACACTGAAGCTTTCTTT.

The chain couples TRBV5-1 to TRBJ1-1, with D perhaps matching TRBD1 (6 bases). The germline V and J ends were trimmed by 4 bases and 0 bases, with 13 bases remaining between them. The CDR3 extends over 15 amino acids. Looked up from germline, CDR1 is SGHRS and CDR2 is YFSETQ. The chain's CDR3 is CASSPRQGMNTEAFF. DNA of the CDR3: TGCGCCAGCAGCCCCCGGCAGGGGATGAACACTGAAGCTTTCTTT.

The chain's CDR3 is CASSWGLAGANEKLFF. DNA of the CDR3: TGTGCCAGCAGCTGGGGCCTAGCGGGGGCTAATGAAAAACTGTTTTTT. The V call is TRBV5-6, the J call TRBJ1-4, with D perhaps matching TRBD1 (5 bases). This CDR3 region has 16 residues. Germline-derived CDR1 and CDR2 are SGHDT and YYEEEE. V lost 3 bases and J lost 3, with 15 bases in between.

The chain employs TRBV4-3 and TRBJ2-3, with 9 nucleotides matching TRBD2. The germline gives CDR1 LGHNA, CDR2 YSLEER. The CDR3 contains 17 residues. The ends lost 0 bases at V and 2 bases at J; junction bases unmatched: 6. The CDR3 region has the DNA TGCGCCAGCAGCCAAGACCCAGCGGGGGGCCCCACAGATACGCAGTATTTT. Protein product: CASSQDPAGGPTDTQYF.